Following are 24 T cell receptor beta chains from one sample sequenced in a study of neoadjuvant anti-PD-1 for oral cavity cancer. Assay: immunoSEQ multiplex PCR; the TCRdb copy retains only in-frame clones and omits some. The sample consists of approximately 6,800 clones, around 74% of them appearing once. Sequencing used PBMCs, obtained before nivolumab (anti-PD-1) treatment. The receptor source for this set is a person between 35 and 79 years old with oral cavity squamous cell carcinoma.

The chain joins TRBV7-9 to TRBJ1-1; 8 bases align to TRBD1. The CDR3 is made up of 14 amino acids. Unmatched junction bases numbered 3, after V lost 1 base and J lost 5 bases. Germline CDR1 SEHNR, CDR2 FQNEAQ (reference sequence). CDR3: CASSLGQGITEAFF. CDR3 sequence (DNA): TGTGCCAGCAGCTTAGGACAGGGGATAACTGAAGCTTTCTTT. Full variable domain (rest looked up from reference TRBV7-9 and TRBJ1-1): DTGVSQNPRHKITKRGQNVTFRCDPISEHNRLYWYRQTLGQGPEFLTYFQNEAQLEKSRLLSDRFSAERPKGSFSTLEIQRTEQGDSAMYLCASSLGQGITEAFFGQGTRLTVV.

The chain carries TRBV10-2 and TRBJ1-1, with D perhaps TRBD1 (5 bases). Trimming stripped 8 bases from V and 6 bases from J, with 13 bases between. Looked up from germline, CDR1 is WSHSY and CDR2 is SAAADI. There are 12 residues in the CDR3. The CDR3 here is CASGGEVAEAFF. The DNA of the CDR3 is TGCGCCAGCGGGGGGGAAGTCGCTGAAGCTTTCTTT.

The CDR3 protein is CASRGRRGSGEQFF. In DNA form, the CDR3 reads TGTGCCAGCAGAGGCAGGAGAGGGTCCGGGGAGCAGTTCTTC. V usage is TRBV6-5 and J usage is TRBJ2-1; D might be TRBD2 (5 bases). The germline V and J ends were trimmed by 6 bases and 10 bases, with 19 bases remaining between them. The V gene's germline CDR1 is MNHEY and CDR2 SVGAGI. The CDR3 extends over 14 amino acids.

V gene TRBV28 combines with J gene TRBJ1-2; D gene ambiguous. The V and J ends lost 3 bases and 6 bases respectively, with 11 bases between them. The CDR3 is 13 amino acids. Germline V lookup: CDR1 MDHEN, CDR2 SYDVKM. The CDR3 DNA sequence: TGTGCCAGCAGTTTCGCGGGGAAGGATGGCTACACCTTC. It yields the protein CASSFAGKDGYTF.

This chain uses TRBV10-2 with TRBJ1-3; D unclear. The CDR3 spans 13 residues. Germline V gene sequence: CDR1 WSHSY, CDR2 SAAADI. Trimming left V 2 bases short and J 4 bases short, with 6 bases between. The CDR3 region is CASSEVRGNTIYF. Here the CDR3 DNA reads TGCGCCAGCAGTGAGGTCCGAGGAAACACCATATATTTT.

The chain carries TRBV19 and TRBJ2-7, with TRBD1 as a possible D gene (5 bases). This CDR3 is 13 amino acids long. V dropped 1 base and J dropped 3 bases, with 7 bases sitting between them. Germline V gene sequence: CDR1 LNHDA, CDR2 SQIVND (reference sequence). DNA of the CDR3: TGTGCCAGTAGTATAGTAACAGGCTACGAGCAGTACTTC. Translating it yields CASSIVTGYEQYF.

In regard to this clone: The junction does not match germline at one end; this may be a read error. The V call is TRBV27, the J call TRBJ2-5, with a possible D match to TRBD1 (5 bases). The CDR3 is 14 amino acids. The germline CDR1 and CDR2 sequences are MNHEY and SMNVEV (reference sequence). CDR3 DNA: TGTGCCAGCAGTTTAAGATGGGGCCAAGGGACCCAGTACTTC. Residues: CASSLRWGQGTQYF.

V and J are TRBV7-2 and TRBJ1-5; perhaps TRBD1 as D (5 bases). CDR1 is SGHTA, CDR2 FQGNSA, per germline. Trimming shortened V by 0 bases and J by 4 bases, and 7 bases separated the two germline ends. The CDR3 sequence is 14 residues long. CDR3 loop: CASSLAGVNQPQHF. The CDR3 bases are TGTGCCAGCAGCTTAGCAGGGGTTAATCAGCCCCAGCATTTT.

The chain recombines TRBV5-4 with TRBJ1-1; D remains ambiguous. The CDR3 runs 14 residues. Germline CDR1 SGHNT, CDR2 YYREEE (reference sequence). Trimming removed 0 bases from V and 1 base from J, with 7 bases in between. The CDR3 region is CASSLGAANTEAFF. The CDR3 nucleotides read TGTGCCAGCAGCTTGGGGGCCGCGAACACTGAAGCTTTCTTT.

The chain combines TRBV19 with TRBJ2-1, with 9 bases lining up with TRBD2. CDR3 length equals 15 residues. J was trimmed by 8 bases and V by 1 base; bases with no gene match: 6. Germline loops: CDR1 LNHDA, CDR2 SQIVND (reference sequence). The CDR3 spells CASSIGLAGSDEQFF. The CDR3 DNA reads TGTGCCAGTAGTATAGGGCTAGCGGGGAGCGATGAGCAGTTCTTC.

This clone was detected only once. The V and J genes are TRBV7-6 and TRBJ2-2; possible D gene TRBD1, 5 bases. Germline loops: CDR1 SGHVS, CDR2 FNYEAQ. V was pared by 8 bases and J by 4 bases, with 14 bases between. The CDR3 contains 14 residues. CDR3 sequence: CASQGVFGTGELFF. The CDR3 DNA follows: TGTGCCAGCCAAGGGGTGTTTGGCACCGGGGAGCTGTTTTTT.

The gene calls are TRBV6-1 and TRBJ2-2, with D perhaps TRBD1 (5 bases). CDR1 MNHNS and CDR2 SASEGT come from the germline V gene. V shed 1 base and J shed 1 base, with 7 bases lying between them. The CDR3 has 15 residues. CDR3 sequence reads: CASSEVRVNTGELFF. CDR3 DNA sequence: TGTGCCAGCAGTGAAGTCAGGGTGAACACCGGGGAGCTGTTTTTT.

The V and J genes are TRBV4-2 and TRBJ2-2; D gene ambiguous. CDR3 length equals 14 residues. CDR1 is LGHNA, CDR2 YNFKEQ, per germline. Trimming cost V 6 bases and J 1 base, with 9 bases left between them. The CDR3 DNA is TGTGCCAGCAGTCATACAGAGAACACCGGGGAGCTGTTTTTT. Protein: CASSHTENTGELFF.

CDR3 nucleotide sequence: TGCGCCAGCAGCTTGGGACAGGGGGCTTTCTACAATGAGCAGTTCTTC. Its protein is CASSLGQGAFYNEQFF. J is TRBJ2-1 and V is TRBV5-1; 10 bases map to TRBD1. The length of the CDR3 is 16 residues. CDR1 is SGHRS and CDR2 is YFSETQ in the germline V gene. With 0 bases clipped from V and 3 bases from J, the junction kept 3 bases outside the gene matches.

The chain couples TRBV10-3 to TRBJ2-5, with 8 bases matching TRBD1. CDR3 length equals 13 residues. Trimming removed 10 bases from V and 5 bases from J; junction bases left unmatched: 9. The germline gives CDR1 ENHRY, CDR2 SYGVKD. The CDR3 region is CASGQGGVETQYF. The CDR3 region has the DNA TGTGCCAGCGGACAGGGAGGTGTGGAGACCCAGTACTTC.

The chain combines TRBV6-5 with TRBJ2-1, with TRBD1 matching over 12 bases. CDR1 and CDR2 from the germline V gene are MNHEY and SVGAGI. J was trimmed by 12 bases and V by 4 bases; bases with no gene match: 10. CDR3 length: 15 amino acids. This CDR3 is CASSSYGTGGLGQFF. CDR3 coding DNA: TGTGCCAGCAGTTCCTACGGGACAGGGGGCTTGGGGCAGTTCTTC.

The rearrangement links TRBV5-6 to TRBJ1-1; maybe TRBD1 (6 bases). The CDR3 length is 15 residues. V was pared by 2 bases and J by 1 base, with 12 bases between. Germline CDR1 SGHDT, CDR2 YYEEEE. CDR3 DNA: TGTGCCAGCAGCTTATTGTCGGGGGCGAACACTGAAGCTTTCTTT. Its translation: CASSLLSGANTEAFF.

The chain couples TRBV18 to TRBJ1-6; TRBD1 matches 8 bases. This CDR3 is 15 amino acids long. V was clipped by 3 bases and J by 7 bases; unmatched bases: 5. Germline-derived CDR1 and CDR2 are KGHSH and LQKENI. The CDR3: CASSPNGQGNSPLHF. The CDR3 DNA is TGTGCCAGCTCACCGAACGGACAGGGAAATTCACCCCTCCACTTT.

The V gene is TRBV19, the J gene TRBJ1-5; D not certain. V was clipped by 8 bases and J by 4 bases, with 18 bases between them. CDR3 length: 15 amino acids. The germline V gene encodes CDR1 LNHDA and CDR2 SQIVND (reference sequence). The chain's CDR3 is CASAEFTDLNQPQHF. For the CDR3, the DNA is TGTGCCAGTGCCGAGTTTACAGACCTTAATCAGCCCCAGCATTTT.

As DNA, the CDR3 is TGTGCCAGCAGTGTAACAGGGTTTGAAGCTTTCTTT. Its translation is CASSVTGFEAFF. The chain is built from TRBV2 and TRBJ1-1; tentative D call: TRBD1 (6 bases). V lost 4 bases to trimming and J lost 7 bases, with 10 bases between them. Germline V gives CDR1 SNHLY, CDR2 FYNNEI. The CDR3 runs 12 residues.

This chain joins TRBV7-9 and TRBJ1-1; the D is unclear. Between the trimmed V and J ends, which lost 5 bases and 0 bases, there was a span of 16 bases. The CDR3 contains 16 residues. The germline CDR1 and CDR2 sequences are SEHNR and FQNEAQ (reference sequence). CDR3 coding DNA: TGTGCCAGCAGCCCCGGACGGATAGCCATGAACACTGAAGCTTTCTTT. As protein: CASSPGRIAMNTEAFF.

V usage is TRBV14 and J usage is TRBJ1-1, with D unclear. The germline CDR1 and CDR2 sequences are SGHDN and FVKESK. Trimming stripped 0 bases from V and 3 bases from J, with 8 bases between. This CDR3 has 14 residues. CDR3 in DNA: TGTGCCAGCAGCCAAGATATAGGTGACACTGAAGCTTTCTTT. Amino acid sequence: CASSQDIGDTEAFF.

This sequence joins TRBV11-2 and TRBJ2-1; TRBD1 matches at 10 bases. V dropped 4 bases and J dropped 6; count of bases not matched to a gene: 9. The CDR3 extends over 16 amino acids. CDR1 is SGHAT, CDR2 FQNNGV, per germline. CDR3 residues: CASSSKTGGSGNEQFF. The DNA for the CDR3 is TGTGCCAGCAGCTCAAAGACAGGGGGCTCAGGCAATGAGCAGTTCTTC.

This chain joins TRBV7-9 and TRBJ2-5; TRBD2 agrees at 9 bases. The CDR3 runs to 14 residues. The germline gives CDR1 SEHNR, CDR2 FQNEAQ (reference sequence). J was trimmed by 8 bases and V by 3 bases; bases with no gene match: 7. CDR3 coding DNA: TGTGCCAGCAGCTTCTTAGCGGGGGCGGATACCCAGTACTTC. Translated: CASSFLAGADTQYF.